This TCR beta chain was recorded in a study of OX40 agonist ivuxolimab in advanced cancers. Study-level points and caveats: Part of the nonresponder group also had normalized T-cell clonal expansion that was low. Doses of 0.1 to 3.0 mg/kg were accompanied by clonal expansion of CD4+ and CD8+ blood T cells by week 6. Average numbers of expanded clones were greater in CD8+ T cells than in CD4+.

Patients with a history of autoimmune disease or on systemic immunosuppression were excluded. Worth noting for this clone: Its target is unknown.

Clones were sequenced by immunoSEQ multiplex PCR, and TCRdb holds only the in-frame ones, with some missing. The sample records 12,000 or so clones, approximately 78% being singletons. V lost 5 bases and J lost 1, with 9 bases in between. The CDR3 is made up of 13 amino acids. Germline-derived CDR1 and CDR2 are SGHNT and YYREEE (reference sequence). Specimen: CD4+ or CD8+ T cells sorted from blood, collected in a trial of the OX40 agonist ivuxolimab. The sequence was collected from an adult with an advanced solid tumor such as melanoma, head and neck, liver or kidney cancer. The rearrangement links TRBV5-4 to TRBJ1-1; D unclear. This CDR3 reads CASRNTPNTEAFF. The CDR3 DNA follows: TGTGCCAGCAGAAATACCCCGAACACTGAAGCTTTCTTT.